The 13 T cell receptor beta chains in this list originate from one sample, sequenced in a study of T-cell reconstitution after alpha-beta-depleted transplantation in children. Molecular barcoding with unique molecular identifiers was used for the TCRbeta library. In TCRdb, the PCR reads were re-called with MiXCR into one record per CDR3 protein. The data contain 98,000 or so distinct CDR3 sequences, roughly 6.1% of them seen just once; the ten biggest clones take up about 23%. Source: PBMCs, mostly from graft donor cells, taken 360 days after TCRalphabeta/CD19-depleted stem cell transplant. The origin of the receptors is a male patient between 2 and 10 years old who had a stem cell transplant for acute lymphoblastic leukemia, so the T cells may come from the graft donor.

At least ten counts were recorded for this clonotype. The CDR3 sequence is CASSKEQLEETQYF. CDR3 DNA sequence: TGTGCCAGCAGCAAAGAACAGCTAGAAGAGACCCAGTACTTC. The chain has TRBV21-1 and TRBJ2-5; the table's D call TRBD2 went unverified against the DNA. TRBV21-1 is described as a pseudogene. The CDR3 has 14 residues.

This clonotype was counted a few times. The chain links TRBV5-1 to TRBJ2-7; 10 nucleotides line up with TRBD1. Germline V CDR1 and CDR2: SGHRS, YFSETQ. CDR3 length equals 15 residues. After removal of 4 bases from V and 5 bases from J, the junction contained 9 bases not matched to a gene. The CDR3 region is CASSGGDRGNDEQYF. CDR3 in DNA: TGCGCCAGCAGCGGTGGGGACAGGGGTAATGACGAGCAGTACTTC.

This clonotype was counted ten times or more. This chain uses TRBV7-9 with TRBJ1-1, with 9 bases matching TRBD1. The CDR3 loop spans 16 amino acids. V shed 5 bases, J shed 5 bases, and the junction held 12 bases outside the gene matches. The germline CDR1 and CDR2 sequences are SEHNR and FQNEAQ (reference sequence). DNA for the CDR3: TGTGCCAGCAGCCCCCGGACAGGGGAGGAAGGGACTGAAGCTTTCTTT. Its protein is CASSPRTGEEGTEAFF.

The chain joins TRBV27 to TRBJ1-1; TRBD1 matches 8 bases. CDR3 length: 12 residues. The junction had 4 bases not matched to a gene; V was cut back by 9 bases and J by 4 bases. Germline V gene data show CDR1 as MNHEY and CDR2 as SMNVEV (reference sequence). CDR3 bases: TGTGCCAGTGGGACAGGAGGCACTGAAGCTTTCTTT. Translating gives CASGTGGTEAFF.

This clonotype showed up many times. V gene TRBV10-3 combines with J gene TRBJ2-7; D remains ambiguous. Germline values: CDR1 ENHRY, CDR2 SYGVKD. Trimming pared 2 bases from V and 4 bases from J, leaving 12 bases between. The CDR3 extends over 14 amino acids. CDR3 sequence: CAISEQVDRYEQYF. CDR3 coding DNA: TGTGCCATCAGTGAGCAGGTTGATCGATACGAGCAGTACTTC.

The sample holds many counts of this clonotype. The J gene is TRBJ2-1, the V gene TRBV7-6; tentative D call: TRBD1 (6 bases). The CDR3 has 20 amino acids. Germline CDR1 is SGHVS and CDR2 is FNYEAQ. The ends were cut back, 5 bases at V and 3 bases at J, with 29 bases in the middle. CDR3 protein: CASSHRWTVSPEPFYNEQFF. CDR3 bases: TGTGCCAGCAGCCATAGGTGGACAGTATCCCCAGAGCCCTTCTACAATGAGCAGTTCTTC.

The rearrangement joins TRBV6-2 or TRBV6-3 to TRBJ2-7, with D unresolved. In germline, CDR1 is MNHEY, CDR2 SVGEGT. This CDR3 contains 15 residues. Trimming left V 0 bases short and J 8 bases short, with 17 bases between. The CDR3 region has the DNA TGTGCCAGCAGTTACTCCAGAGACCCATACAACAAGCAGTACTTC. Translation: CASSYSRDPYNKQYF.

The CDR3 nucleotides read TGTGCCAGCAGCCAAGGGAGGATGGAAGCTTTCTTT. As protein: CASSQGRMEAFF. This rearrangement joins TRBV4-2 to TRBJ1-1; D is unresolved. This CDR3 region has 12 residues. CDR1 and CDR2 from the germline V gene are LGHNA and YNFKEQ. Trimming cost V 1 base and J 8 bases, with 8 bases left between them.

This clonotype has ten or more counts. The genes are TRBV20-1 and TRBJ2-7; no clear D gene. Per germline, CDR1 DFQATT and CDR2 SNEGSKA (reference sequence). The CDR3 has 12 amino acids. Trimming took 3 bases from V and 4 from J, leaving 10 bases between them. The CDR3 loop is CSASPDTYEQYF. CDR3 nucleotide sequence: TGCAGTGCTAGCCCTGACACTTACGAGCAGTACTTC.

This clonotype came up many times. The chain links TRBV7-9 to TRBJ1-5; 7 bases line up with TRBD1. V trimming: 8 bases; J trimming: 6 bases; junction bases outside the gene matches: 4. In germline, CDR1 is SEHNR, CDR2 FQNEAQ (reference sequence). CDR3 size: 12 residues. The DNA for the CDR3 is TGTGCCAGCTGCAGGGGGGGTCAGCCCCAGCATTTT. This sequence encodes CASCRGGQPQHF.

The chain carries TRBV14 and TRBJ2-2; the D is unclear. This CDR3 has 15 residues. In germline, CDR1 is SGHDN, CDR2 FVKESK. Deletions cut 0 bases from V and 1 base from J, with 6 bases between. The CDR3 sequence is CASSQDYLNTGELFF. The CDR3 nucleotides are TGTGCCAGCAGCCAAGACTATTTGAACACCGGGGAGCTGTTTTTT.

This clonotype appeared many times. The genes are TRBV4-3 and TRBJ2-7; tentative D call: TRBD1 (5 bases). Per germline, CDR1 LGHNA and CDR2 YSLEER. The V end lost 0 bases, the J end lost 5 bases, and 11 bases lay between the germline ends. The CDR3 is 14 residues long. The CDR3 is CASSQDRTSHEQYF. The CDR3 region has the DNA TGCGCCAGCAGCCAAGACAGGACATCACACGAGCAGTACTTC.

At least ten counts were recorded for this clonotype. The gene calls are TRBV7-8 and TRBJ2-7; D is perhaps TRBD1 (5 bases). The CDR3 length is 12 residues. The ends were cut back, 1 base at V and 6 bases at J, with 7 bases in the middle. Germline CDR1 SGHVS, CDR2 FQNEAQ. CDR3 DNA sequence: TGTGCCAGCAGCTTAGGCAGGGCCGAGCAGTACTTC. Translated: CASSLGRAEQYF.